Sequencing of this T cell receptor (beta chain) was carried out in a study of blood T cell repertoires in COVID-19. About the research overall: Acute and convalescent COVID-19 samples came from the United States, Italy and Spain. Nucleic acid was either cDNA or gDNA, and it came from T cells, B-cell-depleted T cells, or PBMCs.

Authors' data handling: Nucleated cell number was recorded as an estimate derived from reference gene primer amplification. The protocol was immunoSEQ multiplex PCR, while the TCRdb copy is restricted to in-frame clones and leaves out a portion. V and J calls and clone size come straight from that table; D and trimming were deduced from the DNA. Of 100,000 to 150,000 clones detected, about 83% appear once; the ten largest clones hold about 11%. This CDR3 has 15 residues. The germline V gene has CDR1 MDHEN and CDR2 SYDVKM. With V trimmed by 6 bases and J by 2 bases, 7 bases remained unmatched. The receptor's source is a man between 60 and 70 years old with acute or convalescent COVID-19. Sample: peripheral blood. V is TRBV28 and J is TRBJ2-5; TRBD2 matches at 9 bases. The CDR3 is CASRTAGGRQETQYF. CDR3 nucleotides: TGTGCCAGCAGGACAGCGGGAGGCCGTCAAGAGACCCAGTACTTC.